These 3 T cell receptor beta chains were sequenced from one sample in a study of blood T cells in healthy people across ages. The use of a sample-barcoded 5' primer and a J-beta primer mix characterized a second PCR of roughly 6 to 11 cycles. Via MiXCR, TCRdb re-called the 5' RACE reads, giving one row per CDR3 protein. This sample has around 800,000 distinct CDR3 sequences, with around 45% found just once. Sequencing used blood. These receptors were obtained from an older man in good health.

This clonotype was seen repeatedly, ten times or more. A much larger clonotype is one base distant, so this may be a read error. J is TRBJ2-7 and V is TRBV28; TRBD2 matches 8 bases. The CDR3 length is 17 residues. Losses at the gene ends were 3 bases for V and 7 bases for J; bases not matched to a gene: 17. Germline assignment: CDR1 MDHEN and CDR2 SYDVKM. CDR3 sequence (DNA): TGTGCCAGCAGTTTGCCACTAGCGGATAGCTCCTACAATGAGCAGTACTTC. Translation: CASSLPLADSSYNEQYF.

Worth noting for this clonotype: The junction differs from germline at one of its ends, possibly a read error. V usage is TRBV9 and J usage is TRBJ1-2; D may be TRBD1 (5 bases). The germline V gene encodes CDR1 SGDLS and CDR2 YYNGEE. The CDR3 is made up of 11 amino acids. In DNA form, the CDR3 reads TGTGCCAACAGCAGGGTGGATGGCTACACCTTC. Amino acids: CANSRVDGYTF.

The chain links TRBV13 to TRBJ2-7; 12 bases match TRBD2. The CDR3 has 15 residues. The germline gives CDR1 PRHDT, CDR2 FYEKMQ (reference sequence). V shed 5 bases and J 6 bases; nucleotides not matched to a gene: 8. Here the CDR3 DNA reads TGTGCCAGCAGCGAGACTAGCGGGAGAGCCCCCGAGCAGTACTTC. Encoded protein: CASSETSGRAPEQYF.